This entry is about one TCR beta chain. The data derive from a study of blood T cell repertoires in COVID-19. Trimming shortened V by 6 bases and J by 6 bases, and 15 bases separated the two germline ends. From germline, CDR1 is MNHEY and CDR2 SVGAGI. The CDR3 covers 13 residues. Original analysis: Estimates of nucleated cell counts were drawn from the amplification of reference gene primers. This table comes from immunoSEQ multiplex PCR, and its TCRdb copy is limited to in-frame clones, with some not included. V and J calls and clone size follow that table, whereas D and trimming were derived from the DNA. The sample holds about 390,000 clones, roughly 89% seen once. Before being deemed recovered, Cohort 3 donors had two negative PCRs, clearance, or symptom resolution.

V usage is TRBV6-5 and J usage is TRBJ2-7; maybe TRBD1 (6 bases). The sequenced sample consisted of PBMCs or T cells enriched from blood (not recorded which). The receptor was derived from a woman in her fifties or sixties who had recovered from COVID-19. The DNA of the CDR3 is TGTGCCAGCAGGGCAGGGGCTGCTGGCGAGCAGTACTTC. Amino acids: CASRAGAAGEQYF.